Each of the 6 T cell receptor beta chains below was sequenced from the same sample in a study of blood T cell repertoires in COVID-19. Measured with immunoSEQ multiplex PCR; TCRdb has only the in-frame clones, and not every one. This sample has over 90,000 clones; more than 75% occur once, and the top ten carry under 3%. The sequenced sample was peripheral blood. The receptor set was obtained from a man in his fifties or sixties with active or convalescent COVID-19.

The rearrangement uses TRBV4-2 and TRBJ2-5, with TRBD2 matching over 10 bases. The V segment lost 2 bases and the J segment 5 bases; nucleotides outside the gene matches: 11. The germline gives CDR1 LGHNA, CDR2 YNFKEQ. CDR3 length: 17 residues. The CDR3 loop is CASSQLLAGQIRETQYF. The DNA of the CDR3 is TGTGCCAGCAGCCAATTACTAGCGGGGCAAATCAGGGAGACCCAGTACTTC.

CDR3 sequence: CASSTGRGFAGELFF. DNA for the CDR3: TGCGCCAGCAGTACAGGGAGAGGGTTCGCCGGGGAGCTGTTTTTT. The rearrangement uses TRBV10-1 and TRBJ2-2; weak D call: TRBD1 (6 bases). This CDR3 is built from 15 residues. V lost 5 bases and J lost 6, with 16 bases in between. Germline lookup yields CDR1 WNHNN and CDR2 SYGVQD (reference sequence).

V usage is TRBV25-1 and J usage is TRBJ1-3; weak D call: TRBD1 (5 bases). The V end was cut by 6 bases, the J end by 1 base, with 7 bases between. Germline lookup yields CDR1 MGHDK and CDR2 SYGVNS. The CDR3 is made up of 13 amino acids. In DNA, the CDR3 is TGTGCCAGCAGGACAGCATCTGGAAACACCATATATTTT. Its protein product is CASRTASGNTIYF.

The chain recombines TRBV9 with TRBJ2-5; the D gene is possibly TRBD2 (6 bases). Germline V gene data show CDR1 as SGDLS and CDR2 as YYNGEE. This CDR3 has 14 residues. With 4 bases removed from V and 2 bases from J, the gap between germline ends came to 12 bases. CDR3 sequence (DNA): TGTGCCAGCAGCCTCCGACTAGGACAAGAGACCCAGTACTTC. Translated, it gives CASSLRLGQETQYF.

The V gene is TRBV27, the J gene TRBJ2-3, with 11 positions matching TRBD2. The CDR3 has 15 amino acids. After removal of 7 bases from V and 5 bases from J, the junction contained 8 bases not matched to a gene. Germline values: CDR1 MNHEY, CDR2 SMNVEV (reference sequence). CDR3 in amino acids: CASTIAGGPGDTQYF. The CDR3 region has the DNA TGTGCCAGCACTATAGCGGGGGGGCCGGGAGATACGCAGTATTTT.

To note about this clone: At the DNA level, this CDR3 is encoded by other sequences in the same sample as well. The V call is TRBV5-6, the J call TRBJ2-7; D ambiguous. Germline CDR1 and CDR2: SGHDT and YYEEEE. Trimming removed 0 bases from V and 3 bases from J, with 7 bases in between. This CDR3 is built from 13 residues. CDR3 sequence reads: CASSLASGYEQYF. DNA of the CDR3: TGTGCCAGCAGCTTGGCGTCCGGCTACGAGCAGTACTTC. Full variable domain (rest looked up from reference TRBV5-6 and TRBJ2-7): DAGVTQSPTHLIKTRGQQVTLRCSPKSGHDTVSWYQQALGQGPQFIFQYYEEEERQRGNFPDRFSGHQFPNYSSELNVNALLLGDSALYLCASSLASGYEQYFGPGTRLTVT.